The source of this T cell receptor beta chain is a study of identical twins. TCRdb analysed the 5' RACE reads with MiXCR anew, one entry per CDR3 protein. The table has more than 1.5 million distinct CDR3 sequences, about 31% seen once; the top ten hold under 0.35%. Note on this clonotype: Antigen: not known.

With no exceptions, donors were healthy Caucasians. The germline CDR1 and CDR2 sequences are MDHEN and SYDVKM. V shed 4 bases and J shed 1 base, with 10 bases lying between them. The CDR3 is 14 amino acids. General study points: Monozygotic twins shared more out-of-frame TCR alpha than recombination models predicted. Beta clonotypes that were abundant in cord blood contained fewer insertions, a pattern absent from memory repertoires. Out-of-frame alpha sequences shared between twins exhibited an excess of low generation probability.

The chain has TRBV28 and TRBJ2-5; D is possibly TRBD1 (5 bases). The material sequenced was cord blood. This clonotype was obtained from a newborn girl in good health. The CDR3 region is CASSSARGQETQYF. For the CDR3, the DNA is TGTGCCAGCAGTTCCGCTAGGGGCCAAGAGACCCAGTACTTC.